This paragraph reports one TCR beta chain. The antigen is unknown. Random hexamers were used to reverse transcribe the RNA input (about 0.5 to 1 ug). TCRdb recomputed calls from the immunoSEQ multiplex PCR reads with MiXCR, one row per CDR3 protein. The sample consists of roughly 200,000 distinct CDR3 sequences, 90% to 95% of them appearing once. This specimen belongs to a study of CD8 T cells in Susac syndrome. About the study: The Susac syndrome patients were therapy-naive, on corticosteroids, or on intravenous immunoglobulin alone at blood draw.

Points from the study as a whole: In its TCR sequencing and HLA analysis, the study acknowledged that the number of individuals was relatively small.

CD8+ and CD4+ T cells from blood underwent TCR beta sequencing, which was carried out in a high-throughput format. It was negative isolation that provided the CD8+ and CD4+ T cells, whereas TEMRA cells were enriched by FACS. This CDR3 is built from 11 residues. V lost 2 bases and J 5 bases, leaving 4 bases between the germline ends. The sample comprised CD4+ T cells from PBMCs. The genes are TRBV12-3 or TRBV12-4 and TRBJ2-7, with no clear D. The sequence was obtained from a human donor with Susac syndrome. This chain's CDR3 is CASSLLNEQYF. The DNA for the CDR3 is TGTGCCAGCAGTTTATTGAACGAGCAGTACTTC.